This T cell receptor beta chain originates from a study of blood T cell repertoires in COVID-19. The overall study: Samples representing acute and convalescent COVID-19 were sourced from the United States, Italy and Spain. In each case, the material was cDNA or gDNA derived from T cells, B-cell-depleted T cells, or PBMCs.

It was during active infection that Seattle patients were enrolled and then longitudinally followed. Trimming removed 5 bases from V and 4 bases from J; junction bases left unmatched: 11. In germline, CDR1 is SGHAT, CDR2 FQNNGV. CDR3 length: 16 residues. Original processing notes: Quantification of nucleated cells was approximated via reference gene primer amplification. TCRdb keeps only in-frame clones here, not all; method: immunoSEQ multiplex PCR. V and J calls plus clone size are reproduced from that table; the DNA served to infer D and trimming. The sample has tens of thousands of clones; around 94% are singletons.

The sample comprised peripheral blood. The rearrangement uses TRBV11-2 and TRBJ2-1, with 7 bases that match TRBD2. The clonotype originates from a man aged 50-60 years with COVID-19, enrolled during active disease. The CDR3 here is CASSLSGTTIYNEQFF. DNA of the CDR3: TGTGCCAGCAGCCTTTCCGGGACTACCATATACAATGAGCAGTTCTTC.